The 32 T cell receptor beta chains in this list originate from one sample, sequenced in a study of cytomegalovirus exposure and HLA in healthy donors (dated by TCRdb to the late 2010s). The library relied on the immunoSEQ multiplex PCR assay. The multiplex PCR relied on a mix of 60 forward primers for TCR Vbeta segments and 13 reverse primers for TCR Jbeta segments. Held by TCRdb, this immuneACCESS table contains in-frame sequences only and omits some clones. Under half of the omission traces to an unresolved V gene where checked; the cause of the rest is unknown. This sample has approximately 160,000 clones in its table, and 75% of those were observed once. About 4.9% of the sample is in the top ten clones. Source material: PBMCs. The receptors come from a male donor in good health and CMV-seronegative.

In regard to this clone: The junction departs from germline at one end; a sequencing error may be responsible. J is TRBJ2-7 and V is TRBV7-9; TRBD1 is a possible D gene (6 bases). Germline V lookup: CDR1 SEHNR, CDR2 FQNEAQ (reference sequence). There are 18 residues in the CDR3. The CDR3 is CSSSRPGHLGPASYEQYF. In nucleotides, the CDR3 is TGTTCCAGCAGCAGACCGGGACACCTGGGACCTGCGTCCTACGAGCAGTACTTC. Variable domain in full (rest from reference TRBV7-9 and TRBJ2-7): DTGVSQNPRHKITKRGQNVTFRCDPISEHNRLYWYRQTLGQGPEFLTYFQNEAQLEKSRLLSDRFSAERPKGSFSTLEIQRTEQGDSAMYLCSSSRPGHLGPASYEQYFGPGTRLTVT.

The chain has TRBV19 and TRBJ1-1; 8 bases are a match to TRBD1. Trimming took 5 bases from V and 0 from J; bases not matched to a gene: 11. The CDR3 loop spans 17 amino acids. CDR1 and CDR2 from the germline V gene are LNHDA and SQIVND (reference sequence). CDR3 DNA: TGTGCCAGTAGTCGTGGCCGGACAGGGCAAATGAACACTGAAGCTTTCTTT. The encoded protein is CASSRGRTGQMNTEAFF.

The genes are TRBV2 and TRBJ2-1, with a tentative D call TRBD1 (6 bases). The CDR3 totals 15 residues. V was pared by 5 bases and J by 7 bases, with 18 bases between. Germline values: CDR1 SNHLY, CDR2 FYNNEI. CDR3 residues: CASSIQGMATNEQFF. CDR3 sequence (DNA): TGTGCCAGCAGTATACAGGGAATGGCTACAAATGAGCAGTTCTTC.

The rearrangement uses TRBV10-2 and TRBJ1-4; D unresolved. Deletions cut 7 bases from V and 8 bases from J, with 14 bases between. CDR1 is WSHSY, CDR2 SAAADI, per germline. The CDR3 length is 13 residues. CDR3 nucleotides: TGCGCCAGCACAGCATACGCGGGGGAAAAACTGTTTTTT. It encodes CASTAYAGEKLFF.

The gene calls are TRBV7-9 and TRBJ1-1; the D is unclear. Germline V gene data show CDR1 as SEHNR and CDR2 as FQNEAQ (reference sequence). This CDR3 has 15 amino acids. Deletions cut 5 bases from V and 4 bases from J, with 17 bases between. The CDR3 DNA sequence: TGTGCCAGCAGCACGGACTCCGGGAGGACCACTGAAGCTTTCTTT. Encoded protein: CASSTDSGRTTEAFF.

This clone was seen a few times. The V and J genes are TRBV27 and TRBJ1-1; no clear D gene. Per the germline V gene, CDR1 is MNHEY and CDR2 is SMNVEV (reference sequence). V shed 0 bases and J shed 1 base, with 6 bases lying between them. The CDR3 spans 14 residues. The CDR3, as DNA: TGTGCCAGCAGTTTATCGGCGGCGAACACTGAAGCTTTCTTT. The encoded protein is CASSLSAANTEAFF.

The chain carries TRBV6-6 and TRBJ1-3; weak D call: TRBD1 (5 bases). Germline V gene lookup returns CDR1 MNHNY and CDR2 SVGAGI (reference sequence). The V gene lost 11 bases and the J gene lost 0 bases, with 14 bases spanning the gap. The CDR3 runs 14 residues. CDR3 sequence reads: CAVRPGPSGNTIYF. The CDR3 DNA reads as TGTGCCGTCCGACCAGGGCCCTCTGGAAACACCATATATTTT.

The V and J genes are TRBV27 and TRBJ2-2, with unresolved D. The ends were cut back, 7 bases at V and 5 bases at J, with 17 bases in the middle. This CDR3 comprises 15 residues. Germline values: CDR1 MNHEY, CDR2 SMNVEV (reference sequence). The CDR3 loop is CASKAGTGRTGELFF. The CDR3 region has the DNA TGTGCCAGCAAGGCAGGAACTGGTAGGACCGGGGAGCTGTTTTTT.

In DNA, the CDR3 is TGTGCCAGCAGCTTAGCAGGGGGTGAGCAGTTCTTC. Protein product: CASSLAGGEQFF. The gene calls are TRBV7-3 and TRBJ2-1; 7 bases align to TRBD1. V shed 2 bases and J 9 bases; nucleotides not matched to a gene: 1. From germline, CDR1 is SGHTA and CDR2 FQGTGA. The CDR3 consists of 12 residues.

J is TRBJ2-7 and V is TRBV5-1, with 13 bases matching TRBD2. After removal of 5 bases from V and 4 bases from J, the junction contained 3 bases not matched to a gene. The germline V gene encodes CDR1 SGHRS and CDR2 YFSETQ. The CDR3 length is 14 residues. The CDR3 reads CASSLLAGGYEQYF. The CDR3 bases are TGCGCCAGCAGTTTACTAGCGGGAGGGTACGAGCAGTACTTC.

The rearrangement uses TRBV9 and TRBJ1-1, with TRBD1 matching 9 bases. Germline lookup yields CDR1 SGDLS and CDR2 YYNGEE. CDR3 size: 16 residues. Trimming removed 1 base from V and 7 bases from J; junction bases left unmatched: 11. The CDR3 sequence: CASSVSDRGLIGEAFF. The CDR3 DNA reads as TGTGCCAGCAGCGTATCGGACAGGGGTTTAATAGGTGAAGCTTTCTTT.

The gene calls are TRBV4-3 and TRBJ1-2, with TRBD1 identical over 7 bases. From germline, CDR1 is LGHNA and CDR2 YSLEER. The CDR3 has 16 residues. Trimming removed 3 bases from V and 4 bases from J; junction bases left unmatched: 11. In DNA form, the CDR3 reads TGCGCCAGCAGCCACCTCTCAGACAGGGTTCGCTATGGCTACACCTTC. It specifies CASSHLSDRVRYGYTF.

V and J are TRBV12-2 and TRBJ2-7; the DNA was not compared with TRBD1, the D call given in the table. TRBV12-2 is marked as a pseudogene. The CDR3 has 17 amino acids. In DNA, the CDR3 is TGTGCAAGTCGCTTATCCCGGACAGGGGTGGTTTCCTACGAGCAGTACTTC. Protein: CASRLSRTGVVSYEQYF.

The chain joins TRBV6-5 to TRBJ1-4; maybe TRBD1 (6 bases). V lost 6 bases, J lost 4 bases, and 12 bases lay in between. Per germline, CDR1 MNHEY and CDR2 SVGAGI. CDR3 length: 14 residues. For the CDR3, the DNA is TGTGCCAGCAGCCCCGGACAGATTAATGAAAAACTGTTTTTT. Translation gives CASSPGQINEKLFF.

This clone turned up a few times. V and J are TRBV5-1 and TRBJ2-7, with 9 bases that match TRBD1. V was pared by 4 bases and J by 0 bases, with 8 bases of the junction left unmatched. Germline V CDR1 and CDR2: SGHRS, YFSETQ. This CDR3 has 16 residues. CDR3 amino acids: CASSPGQGRLSYEQYF. The CDR3 DNA reads as TGCGCCAGCAGCCCGGGACAGGGACGTCTCTCCTACGAGCAGTACTTC.

The chain is built from TRBV2 and TRBJ1-5; D might be TRBD1 (6 bases). Germline CDR1 reads SNHLY; CDR2 reads FYNNEI. V lost 4 bases, J lost 3 bases, and 13 bases lay in between. The CDR3 totals 15 residues. The CDR3 nucleotides read TGTGCCAGCAGTGGTTGGGGGGGACACAATCAGCCCCAGCATTTT. As protein: CASSGWGGHNQPQHF. Complete variable domain (other parts from reference TRBV2 and TRBJ1-5): EPEVTQTPSHQVTQMGQEVILRCVPISNHLYFYWYRQILGQKVEFLVSFYNNEISEKSEIFDDQFSVERPDGSNFTLKIRSTKLEDSAMYFCASSGWGGHNQPQHFGDGTRLSIL.

In this sample, this clone turned up a few times. This chain links TRBV5-1 with TRBJ2-7; D remains unclear. CDR3 size: 14 residues. The V and J ends lost 2 bases and 0 bases respectively, with 9 bases between them. The germline V gene encodes CDR1 SGHRS and CDR2 YFSETQ. The CDR3 coding sequence is TGCGCCAGCAGCTTCGGCGGAAACTCCTACGAGCAGTACTTC. Residues: CASSFGGNSYEQYF.

This clone was observed a handful of times. The V and J genes are TRBV2 and TRBJ2-3; 11 positions match TRBD2. The junction had 7 bases not matched to a gene; V was cut back by 6 bases and J by 5 bases. The CDR3 consists of 15 residues. The germline V gene has CDR1 SNHLY and CDR2 FYNNEI. CDR3 protein: CASRVLAGVLDTQYF. The CDR3 nucleotides are TGTGCCAGCAGGGTACTAGCGGGAGTCCTAGATACGCAGTATTTT.

This clone was found once. The chain combines TRBV27 with TRBJ2-7; 7 positions agree with TRBD1. V was pared by 5 bases and J by 0 bases, with 10 bases of the junction left unmatched. This CDR3 has 16 amino acids. The V gene's germline CDR1 is MNHEY and CDR2 SMNVEV (reference sequence). The DNA for the CDR3 is TGTGCCAGCAGTAATCCCGGGACAGATTTCTCCTACGAGCAGTACTTC. Protein product: CASSNPGTDFSYEQYF.

The V and J genes are TRBV9 and TRBJ2-3; TRBD1 aligns across 7 bases. The CDR3 has 15 amino acids. CDR1 SGDLS and CDR2 YYNGEE come from the germline V gene. V gave up 3 bases and J gave up 2 bases; unmatched junction bases: 6. In DNA, the CDR3 is TGTGCCAGCAGCGCCCTGACAGGGCCCACAGATACGCAGTATTTT. Translated, it gives CASSALTGPTDTQYF.

The genes are TRBV5-1 and TRBJ2-1; tentative D call: TRBD1 (6 bases). The length of the CDR3 is 17 residues. Germline V gives CDR1 SGHRS, CDR2 YFSETQ. With 3 bases removed from V and 0 bases from J, the gap between germline ends came to 16 bases. The CDR3 DNA sequence: TGCGCCAGCAGCTCGCGCAAGGACAGAAGCTCCTACAATGAGCAGTTCTTC. Protein sequence: CASSSRKDRSSYNEQFF.

The chain links TRBV7-2 to TRBJ2-1; 11 bases match TRBD2. The CDR3 loop spans 15 amino acids. The V segment lost 5 bases and the J segment 5 bases; nucleotides outside the gene matches: 5. The germline gives CDR1 SGHTA, CDR2 FQGNSA. This CDR3 is CASSPRLAGHNEQFF. DNA of the CDR3: TGTGCCAGCAGCCCCAGACTAGCGGGGCACAATGAGCAGTTCTTC.

The gene calls are TRBV5-8 and TRBJ1-2; D is unclear. This CDR3 has 13 residues. Trimming removed 0 bases from V and 5 bases from J, with 8 bases in between. The germline V gene encodes CDR1 SGHTS and CDR2 YDEGEE. This chain's CDR3 is CASSLVFFYGYTF. CDR3 nucleotide sequence: TGTGCCAGCAGCTTGGTCTTCTTTTATGGCTACACCTTC.

This clone has only one observation. The J gene is TRBJ2-7, the V gene TRBV15; the match to TRBD2 covers 10 bases. This CDR3 is built from 15 residues. V shed 6 bases and J 5 bases; nucleotides not matched to a gene: 10. Germline V lookup: CDR1 LNHNV, CDR2 YYDKDF (reference sequence). CDR3 nucleotide sequence: TGTGCCACCAGAGACCCTAGCGGGAGTCTCGACGAGCAGTACTTC. This translates into CATRDPSGSLDEQYF.

The J gene is TRBJ2-3, the V gene TRBV4-2; possibly TRBD2 for D (6 bases). This CDR3 contains 16 residues. Germline loops: CDR1 LGHNA, CDR2 YNFKEQ. Deletions cut 3 bases from V and 0 bases from J, with 13 bases between. CDR3 in amino acids: CASSHDFSGSTDTQYF. The CDR3 DNA reads as TGTGCCAGCAGCCACGACTTTAGCGGTAGCACAGATACGCAGTATTTT.

The chain employs TRBV9 and TRBJ2-3; D call uncertain. This CDR3 comprises 13 residues. Germline assignment: CDR1 SGDLS and CDR2 YYNGEE. V gave up 2 bases and J gave up 0 bases, with 4 bases separating them. The CDR3 bases are TGTGCCAGCAGCGTGACTAGCACAGATACGCAGTATTTT. Protein sequence: CASSVTSTDTQYF.

The table lists this clone with a few counts. The chain carries TRBV6-5 and TRBJ1-2; 7 positions agree with TRBD1. With V trimmed by 5 bases and J by 6 bases, 0 bases remained unmatched. The germline V gene has CDR1 MNHEY and CDR2 SVGAGI. The CDR3 is 11 residues long. CDR3 bases: TGTGCCAGCAGTAGGGGGCATGGCTACACCTTC. As protein: CASSRGHGYTF.

This clone was counted between two and nine times. The chain carries TRBV6-6 and TRBJ1-2, with 7 bases identical to TRBD1. This CDR3 has 14 residues. From germline, CDR1 is MNHNY and CDR2 SVGAGI (reference sequence). V dropped 0 bases and J dropped 4; count of bases not matched to a gene: 2. CDR3 amino acids: CASSYSQGIYGYTF. CDR3 DNA sequence: TGTGCCAGCAGTTACTCACAGGGGATCTATGGCTACACCTTC.

The rearrangement uses TRBV5-6 and TRBJ2-2, with 10 bases aligning to TRBD2. The junction had 4 bases not matched to a gene; V was cut back by 1 base and J by 1 base. Looked up from germline, CDR1 is SGHDT and CDR2 is YYEEEE. The CDR3 is 17 residues long. The CDR3 DNA reads TGTGCCAGCAGCTTGCGGCTAGCGGGAGTGAACACCGGGGAGCTGTTTTTT. Translation: CASSLRLAGVNTGELFF.

As for this clone: Additional DNA sequences in this sample encode the identical CDR3. The rearrangement uses TRBV6-4 and TRBJ1-2; 9 bases align to TRBD1. Per germline, CDR1 MRHNA and CDR2 SNTAGT. CDR3 length: 13 amino acids. V was clipped by 0 bases and J by 8 bases; unmatched bases: 1. For the CDR3, the DNA is TGTGCCAGCAGTGACTCGACAGGGGGGGGCTACACCTTC. As protein: CASSDSTGGGYTF.

This CDR3 is CASSIDREVETQYF. CDR3 DNA: TGTGCCAGTAGTATAGACAGGGAGGTGGAGACCCAGTACTTC. V usage is TRBV19 and J usage is TRBJ2-5; D is perhaps TRBD2 (6 bases). Deletions cut 0 bases from V and 5 bases from J, with 10 bases between. CDR1 is LNHDA, CDR2 SQIVND, per germline (reference sequence). There are 14 residues in the CDR3.

This clone was seen a handful of times. The chain links TRBV28 to TRBJ2-1; 7 bases match TRBD1. Trimming cost V 7 bases and J 0 bases; bases outside gene matches: 6. Germline V lookup: CDR1 MDHEN, CDR2 SYDVKM. The CDR3 has 15 residues. This CDR3 reads CASTSRGPSYNEQFF. In nucleotides, the CDR3 is TGTGCCAGCACCTCGAGGGGGCCCTCCTACAATGAGCAGTTCTTC.